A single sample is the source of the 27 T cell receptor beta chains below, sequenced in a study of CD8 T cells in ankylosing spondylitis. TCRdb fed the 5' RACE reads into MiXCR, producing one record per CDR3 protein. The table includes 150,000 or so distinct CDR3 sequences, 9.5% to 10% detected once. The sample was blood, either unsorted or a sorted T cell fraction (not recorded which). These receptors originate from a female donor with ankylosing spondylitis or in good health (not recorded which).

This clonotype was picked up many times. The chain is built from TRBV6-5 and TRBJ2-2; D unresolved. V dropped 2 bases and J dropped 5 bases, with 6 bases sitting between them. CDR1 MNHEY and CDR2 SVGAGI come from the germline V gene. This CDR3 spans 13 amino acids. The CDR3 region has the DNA TGTGCCAGCAGTTACGAGATTACCGGGGAGCTGTTTTTT. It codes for CASSYEITGELFF.

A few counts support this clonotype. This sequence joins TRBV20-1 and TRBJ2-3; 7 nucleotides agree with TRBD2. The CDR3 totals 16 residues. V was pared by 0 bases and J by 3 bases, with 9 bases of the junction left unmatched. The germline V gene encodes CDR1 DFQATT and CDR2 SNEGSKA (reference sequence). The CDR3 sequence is CSARDLEGAGTDTQYF. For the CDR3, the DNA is TGCAGTGCTAGAGATCTTGAGGGAGCGGGGACAGATACGCAGTATTTT.

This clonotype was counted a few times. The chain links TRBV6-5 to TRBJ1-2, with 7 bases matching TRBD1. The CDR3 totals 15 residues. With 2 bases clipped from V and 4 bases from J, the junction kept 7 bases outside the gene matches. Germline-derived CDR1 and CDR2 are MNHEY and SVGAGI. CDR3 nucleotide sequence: TGTGCCAGCAGTTACCAGACAGGGAGTTCCTATGGCTACACCTTC. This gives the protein CASSYQTGSSYGYTF.

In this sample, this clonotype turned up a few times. This CDR3 reads CAISGIGVAGDDRDTQYF. The CDR3 nucleotides are TGTGCCATCAGTGGGATCGGAGTAGCGGGAGATGATAGGGATACGCAGTATTTT. The chain links TRBV10-3 to TRBJ2-3; 9 bases align to TRBD2. V trimming: 4 bases; J trimming: 6 bases; junction bases outside the gene matches: 17. Per germline, CDR1 ENHRY and CDR2 SYGVKD. This CDR3 contains 18 residues.

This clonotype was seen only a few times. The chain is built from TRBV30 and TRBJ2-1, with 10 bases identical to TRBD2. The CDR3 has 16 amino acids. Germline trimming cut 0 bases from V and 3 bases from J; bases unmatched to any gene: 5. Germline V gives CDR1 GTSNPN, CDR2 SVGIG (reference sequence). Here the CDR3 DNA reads TGTGCCTGGAGTGTGGGACTAGCGAATTTCTACAATGAGCAGTTCTTC. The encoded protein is CAWSVGLANFYNEQFF.

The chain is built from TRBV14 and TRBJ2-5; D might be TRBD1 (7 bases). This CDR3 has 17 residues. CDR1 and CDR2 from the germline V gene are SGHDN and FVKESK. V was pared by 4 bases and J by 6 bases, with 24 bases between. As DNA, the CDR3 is TGTGCCAGCAGCCCTTGGAGGGGTACAGGGGAGGCCAAGACCCAGTACTTC. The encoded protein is CASSPWRGTGEAKTQYF.

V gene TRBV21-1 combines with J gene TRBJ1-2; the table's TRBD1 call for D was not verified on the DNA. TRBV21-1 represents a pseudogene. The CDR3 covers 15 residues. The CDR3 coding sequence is TGTGCCAGCAGCAGCCAGGGGGGGACGAACTATGGCTACACCTTC. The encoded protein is CASSSQGGTNYGYTF.

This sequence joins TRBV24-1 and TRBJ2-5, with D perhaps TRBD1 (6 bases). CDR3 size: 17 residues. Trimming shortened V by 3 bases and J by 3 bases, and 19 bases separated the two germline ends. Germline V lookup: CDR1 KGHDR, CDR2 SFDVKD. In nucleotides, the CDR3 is TGTGCCACCAGTGATGTCTCCCCCGGGACATCGAAAGAGACCCAGTACTTC. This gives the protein CATSDVSPGTSKETQYF.

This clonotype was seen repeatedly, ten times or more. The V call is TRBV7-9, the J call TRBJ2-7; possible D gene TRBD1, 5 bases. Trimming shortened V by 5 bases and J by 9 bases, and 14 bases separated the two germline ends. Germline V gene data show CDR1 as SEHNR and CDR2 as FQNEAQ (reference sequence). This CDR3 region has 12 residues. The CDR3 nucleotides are TGTGCCAGCAGCCCATCAGAAGGGGTGCAGTACTTC. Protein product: CASSPSEGVQYF.

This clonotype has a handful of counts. The CDR3 DNA reads as TGTGCCAGCAGCTTGTGGACTAGCGGGAGGTCCTCCTACAATGAGCAGTTCTTC. This gives the protein CASSLWTSGRSSYNEQFF. The J gene is TRBJ2-1, the V gene TRBV5-5, with 14 bases aligning to TRBD2. After removal of 1 base from V and 0 bases from J, the junction contained 3 bases not matched to a gene. The CDR3 has 18 amino acids. The germline V gene has CDR1 SGHKS and CDR2 YYEKEE (reference sequence).

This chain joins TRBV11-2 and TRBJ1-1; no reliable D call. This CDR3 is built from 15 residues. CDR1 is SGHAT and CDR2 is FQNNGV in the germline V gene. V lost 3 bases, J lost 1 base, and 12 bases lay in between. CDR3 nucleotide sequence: TGTGCCAGCAGCTTGTGGCGAACGCGGAACACTGAAGCTTTCTTT. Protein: CASSLWRTRNTEAFF.

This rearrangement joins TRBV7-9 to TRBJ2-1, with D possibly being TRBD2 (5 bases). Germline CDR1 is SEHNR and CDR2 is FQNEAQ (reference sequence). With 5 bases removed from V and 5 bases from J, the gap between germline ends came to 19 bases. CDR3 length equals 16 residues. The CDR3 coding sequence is TGTGCCAGCAGCCGAGGGCAGTCACTTCACAACAATGAGCAGTTCTTC. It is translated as CASSRGQSLHNNEQFF.

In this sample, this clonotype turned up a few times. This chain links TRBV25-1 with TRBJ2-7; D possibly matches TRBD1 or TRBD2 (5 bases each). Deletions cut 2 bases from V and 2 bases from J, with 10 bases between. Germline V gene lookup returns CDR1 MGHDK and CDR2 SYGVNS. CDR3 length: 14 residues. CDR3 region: CASSEEGLTYEQYF. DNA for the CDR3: TGTGCCAGCAGTGAAGAGGGGTTAACCTACGAGCAGTACTTC.

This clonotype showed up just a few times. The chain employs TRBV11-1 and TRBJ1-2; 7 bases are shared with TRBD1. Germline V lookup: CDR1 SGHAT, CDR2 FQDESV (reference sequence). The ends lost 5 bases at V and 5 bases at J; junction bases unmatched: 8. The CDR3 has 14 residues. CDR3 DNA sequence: TGTGCCAGCAGCGCAACCGGGACAGTATATGGCTACACCTTC. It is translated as CASSATGTVYGYTF.

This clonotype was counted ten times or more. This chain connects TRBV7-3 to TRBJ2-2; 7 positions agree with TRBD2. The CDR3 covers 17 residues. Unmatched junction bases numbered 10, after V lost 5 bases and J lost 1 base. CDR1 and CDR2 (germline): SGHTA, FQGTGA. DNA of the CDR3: TGTGCCAGCAGCCCATGGGGGGGATCAATGAACACCGGGGAGCTGTTTTTT. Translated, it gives CASSPWGGSMNTGELFF.

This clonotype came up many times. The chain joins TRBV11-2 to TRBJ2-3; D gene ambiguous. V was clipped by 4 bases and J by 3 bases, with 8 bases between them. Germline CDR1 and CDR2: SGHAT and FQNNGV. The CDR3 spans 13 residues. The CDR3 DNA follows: TGTGCCAGCAGCTCTTTTGGAACAGATACGCAGTATTTT. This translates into CASSSFGTDTQYF.

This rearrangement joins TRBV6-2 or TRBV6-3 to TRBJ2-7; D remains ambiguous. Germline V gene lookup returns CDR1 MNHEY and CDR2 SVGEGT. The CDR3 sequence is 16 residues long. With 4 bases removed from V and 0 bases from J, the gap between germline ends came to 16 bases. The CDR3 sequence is CASSSLTLRSSYEQYF. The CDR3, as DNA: TGTGCCAGCAGTTCACTCACCCTCAGGAGCTCCTACGAGCAGTACTTC.

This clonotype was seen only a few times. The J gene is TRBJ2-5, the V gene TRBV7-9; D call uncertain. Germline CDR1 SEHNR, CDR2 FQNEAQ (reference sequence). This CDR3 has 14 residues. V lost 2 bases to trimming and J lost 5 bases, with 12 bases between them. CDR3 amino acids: CASSLSARLETQYF. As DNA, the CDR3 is TGTGCCAGCAGCTTATCCGCCCGATTGGAGACCCAGTACTTC.

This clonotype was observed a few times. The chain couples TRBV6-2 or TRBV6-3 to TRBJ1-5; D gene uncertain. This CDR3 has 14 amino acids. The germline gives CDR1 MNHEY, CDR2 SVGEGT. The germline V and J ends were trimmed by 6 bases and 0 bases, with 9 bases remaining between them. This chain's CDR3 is CASSSSGSNQPQHF. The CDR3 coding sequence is TGTGCCAGCAGCTCTAGCGGTAGCAATCAGCCCCAGCATTTT.

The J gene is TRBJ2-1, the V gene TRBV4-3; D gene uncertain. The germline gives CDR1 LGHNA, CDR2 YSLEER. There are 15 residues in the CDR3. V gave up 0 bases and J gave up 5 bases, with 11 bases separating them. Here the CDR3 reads CASSQDRPNDNEQFF. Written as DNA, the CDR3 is TGCGCCAGCAGCCAAGATAGGCCTAACGACAATGAGCAGTTCTTC.

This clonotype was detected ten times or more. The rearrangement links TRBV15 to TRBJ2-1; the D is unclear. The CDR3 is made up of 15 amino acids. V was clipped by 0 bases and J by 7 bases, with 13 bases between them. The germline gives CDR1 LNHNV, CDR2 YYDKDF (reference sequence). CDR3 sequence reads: CATSRDLGKGNEQFF. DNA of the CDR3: TGTGCCACCAGCAGAGATCTAGGGAAAGGGAATGAGCAGTTCTTC. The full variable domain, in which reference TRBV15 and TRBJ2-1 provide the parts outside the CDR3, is DAMVIQNPRYQVTQFGKPVTLSCSQTLNHNVMYWYQQKSSQAPKLLFHYYDKDFNNEADTPDNFQSRRPNTSFCFLDIRSPGLGDTAMYLCATSRDLGKGNEQFFGPGTRLTVL.

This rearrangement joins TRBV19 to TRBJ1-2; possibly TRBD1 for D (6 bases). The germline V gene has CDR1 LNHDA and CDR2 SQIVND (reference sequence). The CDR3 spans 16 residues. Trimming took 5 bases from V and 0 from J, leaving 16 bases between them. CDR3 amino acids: CASSFDLEGANYGYTF. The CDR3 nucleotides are TGTGCCAGTAGTTTTGATCTCGAGGGGGCTAACTATGGCTACACCTTC.

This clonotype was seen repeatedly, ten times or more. CDR3 in DNA: TGCAGTGCTAGAGAGGATTTTAGCGAGCAGTACTTC. It encodes CSAREDFSEQYF. The chain is built from TRBV20-1 and TRBJ2-7; no clear D. The CDR3 sequence is 12 residues long. V lost 0 bases to trimming and J lost 6 bases, with 9 bases between them. Germline V gives CDR1 DFQATT, CDR2 SNEGSKA (reference sequence).

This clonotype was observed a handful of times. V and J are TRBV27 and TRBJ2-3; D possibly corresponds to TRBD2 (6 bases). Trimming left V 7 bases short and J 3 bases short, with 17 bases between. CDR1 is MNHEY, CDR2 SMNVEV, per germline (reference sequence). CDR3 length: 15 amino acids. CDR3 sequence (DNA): TGTGCCAGCATTGGGGGTTGGGGAGGTACAGATACGCAGTATTTT. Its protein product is CASIGGWGGTDTQYF.

The CDR3 nucleotides are TGTGCCAGCAGCTTGACAGAGGCAACTAATGAAAAACTGTTTTTT. It encodes CASSLTEATNEKLFF. The gene calls are TRBV7-2 and TRBJ1-4, with D possibly being TRBD1 (5 bases). The germline V gene encodes CDR1 SGHTA and CDR2 FQGNSA. The CDR3 spans 15 residues. Trimming pared 3 bases from V and 0 bases from J, leaving 8 bases between.

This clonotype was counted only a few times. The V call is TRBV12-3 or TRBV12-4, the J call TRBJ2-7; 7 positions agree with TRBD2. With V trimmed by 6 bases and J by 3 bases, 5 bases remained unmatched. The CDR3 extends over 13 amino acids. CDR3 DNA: TGTGCCAGCAGACTCCCGGGAGGCTACGAGCAGTACTTC. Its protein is CASRLPGGYEQYF.

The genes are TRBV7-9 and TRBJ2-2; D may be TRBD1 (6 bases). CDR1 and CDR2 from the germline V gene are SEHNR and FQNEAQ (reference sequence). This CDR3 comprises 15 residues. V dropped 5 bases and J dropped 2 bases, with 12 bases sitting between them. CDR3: CASSPWDINTGELFF. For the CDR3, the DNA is TGTGCCAGCAGCCCTTGGGACATTAACACCGGGGAGCTGTTTTTT.